These T cell receptor beta chains were read from a single sample in a study of regulatory T cells in long-lasting Graves disease. TCRdb redid the calling of the multiplex PCR reads with MiXCR, one entry per CDR3 protein. The sample comprises fewer than 650,000 distinct CDR3 sequences, around 15% of which are singletons, and around 18% rests with the top ten. The sample was also reused in another study, on T cells in Graves' hyperthyroidism and ophthalmopathy.

This material consisted of peripheral blood mononuclear cells (PBMCs), taken at new diagnosis, from a patient treated with antithyroid drugs. The origin of the receptors is a woman between 25 and 40 years old with Graves disease. The CDR3 runs from the conserved cysteine through the conserved F or W. A D gene is named only where the DNA matches it firmly. The size of a clone is reported for some rows only, either as once, few or many, or as a class for expanded clones.

v_call,clone_size,j_call,d_call,cdr3_nt,cdr3_aa
TRBV12-3/TRBV12-4,many,TRBJ1-5,NA,TGTGCCAGCAGCTACAAACAGGGTTTTGGTCAGCCCCAGCATTTT,CASSYKQGFGQPQHF
TRBV28,many,TRBJ1-2,NA,TGTGCCAGCAGGAAAGGTGGTGGCTACACCTTC,CASRKGGGYTF
TRBV13,NA,TRBJ1-2,NA,TGTGCCAGCAGCCTCTCCGGGACAATGAACTATGGCTACACCTTC,CASSLSGTMNYGYTF
TRBV3-1,many,TRBJ1-5,NA,TGTGCCAGCAGCGCAGGGGTAACCAATCAGCCCCAGCATTTT,CASSAGVTNQPQHF
TRBV28,NA,TRBJ1-1,NA,TGTGCCAGCGCCTCGAGGGTAGCTCGAACTGAAGCTTTCTTT,CASASRVARTEAFF
TRBV30,few,TRBJ1-2,TRBD1,TGTGCCTGGACCCTCGGGACAGGGGGCTATGGCTACACCTTC,CAWTLGTGGYGYTF
TRBV3-1,many,TRBJ1-1,NA,TGTGCCAGCAGCTTAGTTGCCACTGAAGCTTTCTTT,CASSLVATEAFF
TRBV12-3/TRBV12-4,many,TRBJ1-1,NA,TGTGCCAGCAGCCAAGTGGGGGGCCACACTGAAGCTTTCTTT,CASSQVGGHTEAFF
TRBV6-1,many,TRBJ2-7,NA,TGTGCCAGCAGTCCCAATGGAGGGACGGGTGAGCAGTACTTC,CASSPNGGTGEQYF
TRBV5-1,NA,TRBJ2-4,NA,TGCGCCAGCAGCTTGGAGAGCGCGATAGCCAAAAACATTCAGTACTTC,CASSLESAIAKNIQYF
TRBV9,few,TRBJ1-1,TRBD1,TGTGCCAGCAGCGTGGGCCAGGGGGTGAACACTGAAGCTTTCTTT,CASSVGQGVNTEAFF
TRBV19,many,TRBJ1-1,NA,TGTGCCAGTAGTATACTGAGGAACACTGAAGCTTTCTTT,CASSILRNTEAFF
TRBV20-1,few,TRBJ2-7,TRBD1,TGCAGTGCTAGAGCCTCGGACAGGGGCAACTCCTACGAGCAGTACTTC,CSARASDRGNSYEQYF
TRBV19,few,TRBJ1-2,NA,TGTGCCAGTAGTATTTTAAGTGTCGGGATACAACCTGGCTACACCTTC,CASSILSVGIQPGYTF
TRBV3-1,many,TRBJ2-7,NA,TGTGCCAGCAGCTGGGGACGCACCGAGCAGTACTTC,CASSWGRTEQYF
TRBV3-1,many,TRBJ1-1,TRBD1,TGTGCCAGCAGCCCCGCCAGGACAGGGAAGGTCAAGAACACTGAAGCTTTCTTT,CASSPARTGKVKNTEAFF
TRBV28,many,TRBJ1-6,TRBD1,TGTGCCAGCAGCCCGCGGGACAGGGCTTCACCCCTCCACTTT,CASSPRDRASPLHF
TRBV28,many,TRBJ2-7,NA,TGTGCCAGCAGATCGACAGAACAAAGCTACGAGCAGTACTTC,CASRSTEQSYEQYF
TRBV11-2,few,TRBJ1-3,NA,TGTGCCAGCAGCTTAGGACCCCTCTCTGGAAACACCATATATTTT,CASSLGPLSGNTIYF
TRBV30,NA,TRBJ2-7,NA,TGTGCCTGGAGTGTAGTAGGGAGAGGGGACTACGAGCAGTACTTC,CAWSVVGRGDYEQYF
TRBV24-1,NA,TRBJ2-7,TRBD1,TGTGCCACCAGTGTTGAACAGGGGAGCTCCTACGAGCAGTACTTC,CATSVEQGSSYEQYF
TRBV20-1,few,TRBJ1-5,TRBD1,TGCAGTGCTAGAAGTGAGGGGGCAAGCAATCAGCCCCAGCATTTT,CSARSEGASNQPQHF
TRBV3-1,NA,TRBJ2-6,NA,TGTGCCAGCAGCCCCCTGCTTCTGGGGGCCAACGTCCTGACTTTC,CASSPLLLGANVLTF
TRBV5-5,few,TRBJ2-2,TRBD2,TGTGCCAGCAGCTTGGGCCTAGCGGGAGGGCCTTGGGCCGGGGAGCTGTTTTTT,CASSLGLAGGPWAGELFF
TRBV7-8,few,TRBJ1-1,NA,TGTGCCAGCAGCTTAGAGGCGGGCAGCACTGAAGCTTTCTTT,CASSLEAGSTEAFF
TRBV29-1,many,TRBJ2-2,TRBD1,TGCAGCGTTGGAGGGGGCAACACCGGGGAGCTGTTTTTT,CSVGGGNTGELFF